Listed below are T cell receptor beta chains from one sample, sequenced in a study of control samples from healthy donors and cancer patients. The method was immunoSEQ multiplex PCR; TCRdb's version includes in-frame clones alone and lacks a portion of them. The top ten hold roughly 13% of the sample, which has 150,000 or so clones, 85% to 95% seen once. The sequenced material came from blood. The receptor source for this set is a man aged 35 to 55 in good health. The CDR3 runs from the conserved cysteine through the conserved F or W. Fields, in order: clone size, J gene, V gene, D gene, CDR3 DNA, CDR3 protein. D genes are given only for firm matches. Only some rows state a clone size, as once, few, many or a class for expanded clones.

NA,TRBJ2-5,TRBV19,NA,TGTGCCAGTAGTTTCTCAGACAGGTTACAAGAGACCCAGTACTTC,CASSFSDRLQETQYF
once,TRBJ1-1,TRBV9,NA,TGTGCCAGCAGCGTAGTGGGCAGGGGAGGTACTGAAGCTTTCTTT,CASSVVGRGGTEAFF
once,TRBJ2-7,TRBV6-1,TRBD2,TGTGCCAGCAGTGAGAGTCAGCGGGAGGGCCACGAGCAGTACTTC,CASSESQREGHEQYF
NA,TRBJ2-3,TRBV4-1,TRBD2,TGCGCCAGCAGCCAAGATGGTCCTAGCGGGGCACAAAATACGCAGTATTTT,CASSQDGPSGAQNTQYF
NA,TRBJ1-2,TRBV19,NA,TGTGCCAGTAGTCCGTTTGGGAGGGGTGGCTACACCTTC,CASSPFGRGGYTF
NA,TRBJ2-1,TRBV27,TRBD2,TGTGCCAGCAGTTTTCGCCTCTTGAGCGGGAGTAGCTCCTACAATGAGCAGTTCTTC,CASSFRLLSGSSSYNEQFF
NA,TRBJ1-2,TRBV6-2/TRBV6-3,TRBD1,TGTGCCAGCAGCAGAGAACAGGGGAACTATGGCTACACCTTC,CASSREQGNYGYTF
NA,TRBJ2-5,TRBV3-1/TRBV3-2,NA,TGTGCCAGCAGCCAAGACTTGTCTTGGGAAGAGACCCAGTACTTC,CASSQDLSWEETQYF
NA,TRBJ1-4,TRBV5-4,TRBD1,TGTGCCAGCAGCCCGGGGACAGGGGGCGCTTTTGAAAAACTGTTTTTT,CASSPGTGGAFEKLFF
NA,TRBJ1-5,TRBV2,NA,TGTGCCAGCAGTGACAGTTTCTATAGCAATCAGCCCCAGCATTTT,CASSDSFYSNQPQHF
NA,TRBJ1-1,TRBV11-3,NA,TGTGCCAGCAGCGCTACAGGGAAAGCTGAAGCTTTCTTT,CASSATGKAEAFF
once,TRBJ1-1,TRBV5-4,NA,TGTGCCAGCAGCTTGGCGGAAGAGAGGTACACTGAAGCTTTCTTT,CASSLAEERYTEAFF
few,TRBJ1-2,TRBV7-8,NA,TGTGCCAGCAGCCCAATCGGACAACCTAACTATGGCTACACCTTC,CASSPIGQPNYGYTF
NA,TRBJ2-2,TRBV9,NA,TGTGCCAGCAGCGTAGCCTGGTCGGGACAAGGCAGCGGGGAGCTGTTTTTT,CASSVAWSGQGSGELFF
NA,TRBJ2-2,TRBV10-1,NA,TGCGCCAGCAGTGAGTTTGAATGGGGCACCGGGGAGCTGTTTTTT,CASSEFEWGTGELFF
NA,TRBJ2-7,TRBV5-1,NA,TGCGCCAGCAGCTTTGGGAGTGGGGTAGGCGAGCAGTACTTC,CASSFGSGVGEQYF
NA,TRBJ2-1,TRBV2,TRBD2,TGTGCCAGCAGTGAATGGGGTAGCGGGAGTATAAGTCATGAGCAGTTCTTC,CASSEWGSGSISHEQFF
NA,TRBJ2-3,TRBV29-1,NA,TGCAGCGTTAGGCGGGAATCCACAGATACGCAGTATTTT,CSVRRESTDTQYF
NA,TRBJ2-7,TRBV27,NA,TGTGCCAGCAGTTTATCCCCAGGGGCCTACGAGCAGTACTTC,CASSLSPGAYEQYF
NA,TRBJ1-1,TRBV7-8,NA,TGTGCCAGCAGCACGTTTGTGGGGGCCGTGAACACTGAAGCTTTCTTT,CASSTFVGAVNTEAFF
once,TRBJ1-5,TRBV5-6,TRBD1,TGTGCCAGCAGCTTGAGTACGGGACAGGGGTACAGCAATCAGCCCCAGCATTTT,CASSLSTGQGYSNQPQHF
NA,TRBJ1-1,TRBV5-6,TRBD1,TGTGCCAGCAGCCTAGGGACAGGGGTTCTCAACACTGAAGCTTTCTTT,CASSLGTGVLNTEAFF
NA,TRBJ2-7,TRBV19,NA,TGTGCCAGTAGTATCGGCCCAGGCTACGAGCAGTACTTC,CASSIGPGYEQYF
NA,TRBJ1-5,TRBV28,TRBD1,TGTGCCAGCAGTAATATCGGGACAGGGGATCAGCCCCAGCATTTT,CASSNIGTGDQPQHF
NA,TRBJ2-1,TRBV7-3,NA,TGTGCCAGCAGCTCCAGGGGCTATAAACGCTACAATGAGCAGTTCTTC,CASSSRGYKRYNEQFF
NA,TRBJ1-4,TRBV29-1,NA,TGCAGCGTTGAAGTATTATGGCAGGACGGTGAAAAACTGTTTTTT,CSVEVLWQDGEKLFF
NA,TRBJ1-6,TRBV6-5,TRBD1,TGTGCCAGCCGGGACAGCTATAATTCACCCCTCCACTTT,CASRDSYNSPLHF
NA,TRBJ1-2,TRBV4-3,NA,TGCGCCAGCAGCCAAGATTTGCCTAACTATGGCTACACCTTC,CASSQDLPNYGYTF
NA,TRBJ1-5,TRBV6-2/TRBV6-3,NA,TGTGCCAGCAGTTACTCGACAAGGTCCTTGTATAGCAATCAGCCCCAGCATTTT,CASSYSTRSLYSNQPQHF
NA,TRBJ1-4,TRBV5-1,NA,TGCGCCAGCAGCTTTAGGGCAACTAATGAAAAACTGTTTTTT,CASSFRATNEKLFF
NA,TRBJ2-7,TRBV7-3,NA,TGTGCCAGCAGCTTTGGCAGCGACTACGAGCAGTACTTC,CASSFGSDYEQYF
once,TRBJ1-5,TRBV24-1,NA,TGTGCCACCAGTGGCGGGGCCGCTCAGCCCCAGCATTTT,CATSGGAAQPQHF